Each of the 6 T cell receptor beta chains below was sequenced from the same sample in a study of PD-1 blockade in classical Hodgkin lymphoma. TCRdb keeps only in-frame clones here, not all; method: immunoSEQ multiplex PCR. The sample consists of under 35,000 clones, about 88% of them appearing once. The time point was: newly diagnosed, previously untreated cHL patient sample. Magnetic negative selection was used to purify CD4+ T cells from PBMCs that had been thawed. What was sequenced was CD4+ T cells from blood. The receptors shown here come from a human donor with classical Hodgkin lymphoma.

This chain connects TRBV18 to TRBJ2-2, with TRBD2 identical over 7 bases. V lost 1 base, J lost 0 bases, and 2 bases stayed unmatched. Germline CDR1 and CDR2: KGHSH and LQKENI. The CDR3 consists of 16 residues. CDR3 sequence reads: CASSPRGGPNTGELFF. CDR3 coding DNA: TGTGCCAGCTCACCACGGGGGGGTCCGAACACCGGGGAGCTGTTTTTT.

This clone occurred once. This chain connects TRBV6-9 to TRBJ2-5, with D possibly being TRBD1 (6 bases). The CDR3 has 13 amino acids. CDR1 is MNHGY, CDR2 SVAAGI, per germline. Trimming removed 9 bases at V and 5 bases at J, with 16 bases between. The CDR3 spells CARAQRGKETQYF. For the CDR3, the DNA is TGTGCCAGAGCCCAAAGGGGGAAGGAGACCCAGTACTTC.

This chain links TRBV6-1 with TRBJ1-5, with 7 nucleotides matching TRBD1. Trimming cost V 7 bases and J 4 bases; bases outside gene matches: 10. CDR1 MNHNS and CDR2 SASEGT come from the germline V gene. The CDR3 runs to 15 residues. The CDR3 region is CASMSFRDSNQPQHF. The CDR3 DNA reads TGTGCCAGCATGTCGTTCCGGGACAGTAATCAGCCCCAGCATTTT.

Written as DNA, the CDR3 is TGCGCCAGCACCCCGATAGGTGGGGCAACTAATGAAAAACTGTTTTTT. This codes for CASTPIGGATNEKLFF. The rearrangement uses TRBV4-1 and TRBJ1-4, with unresolved D. This CDR3 spans 16 amino acids. In germline, CDR1 is MGHRA, CDR2 YSYEKL. V was shortened by 7 bases and J by 0 bases, with 15 bases between the two germline ends.

In its sample, this clone was seen a few times. This rearrangement joins TRBV28 to TRBJ2-7; D might be TRBD1 or TRBD2, each matching 6 bases. The CDR3 is made up of 13 amino acids. Trimming cost V 8 bases and J 5 bases, with 16 bases left between them. Germline assignment: CDR1 MDHEN and CDR2 SYDVKM. CDR3 bases: TGTGCCAGCGGCCAAGGGGGGCGGAACGAGCAGTACTTC. Its protein is CASGQGGRNEQYF. The whole variable domain, filled in from reference TRBV28 and TRBJ2-7, reads DVKVTQSSRYLVKRTGEKVFLECVQDMDHENMFWYRQDPGLGLRLIYFSYDVKMKEKGDIPEGYSVSREKKERFSLILESASTNQTSMYLCASGQGGRNEQYFGPGTRLTVT.

This clone was observed a single time. The chain links TRBV7-9 to TRBJ1-1; TRBD1 might be the D (5 bases). Deletions cut 7 bases from V and 3 bases from J, with 15 bases between. Germline lookup yields CDR1 SEHNR and CDR2 FQNEAQ (reference sequence). This CDR3 has 14 residues. The CDR3 reads CASTRVGADTEAFF. The CDR3 nucleotides are TGTGCCAGCACTAGAGTAGGGGCAGACACTGAAGCTTTCTTT.